The clone carrying this T cell receptor beta chain has more than one count but fewer than ten. Template material for amplifying TCR beta CDR3 regions consisted of RNA transcripts. First-round RT-PCR targeting the TCR CDR3 was performed with the HTBI primer set. TCRdb re-called the multiplex PCR reads with MiXCR, one entry per CDR3 protein. The sample has fewer than 600,000 distinct CDR3 sequences, 12% to 15% seen once; the top ten hold about 15%. This entry is derived from a study of T cells in Graves' hyperthyroidism and ophthalmopathy. Across 18 months, stable Graves' hyperthyroidism was marked by no progression to ophthalmopathy. The V end was cut by 3 bases, the J end by 6 bases, with 12 bases between. The CDR3 has 14 residues. Germline CDR1 and CDR2: ENHRY and SYGVKD.

This TCR was recovered from a woman between 40 and 55 years old with Graves' hyperthyroidism. The sequencing sample was made of blood. This chain connects TRBV10-3 to TRBJ1-5; TRBD1 might be the D (5 bases). The DNA of the CDR3 is TGTGCCATCAGTGATCTCGGGGGAAGTCAGCCCCAGCATTTT. Protein: CAISDLGGSQPQHF.